The next 31 T cell receptor beta chains were all read from a single sample in a study of blood T cells in healthy people across ages. The second PCR ran roughly 7 to 12 cycles with a sample-barcoded 5' primer and J-beta primers. TCRdb re-called the 5' RACE reads with MiXCR, one entry per CDR3 protein. Of some 1,800,000 distinct CDR3 sequences in the sample, more than 35% were seen once. The material sequenced was blood. The source is a human donor in good health.

The V and J genes are TRBV7-8 and TRBJ2-3; 13 bases match TRBD2. The CDR3 has 19 amino acids. The V segment lost 1 base and the J segment 6 bases; nucleotides outside the gene matches: 13. Germline V CDR1 and CDR2: SGHVS, FQNEAQ. CDR3 DNA: TGTGCCAGCAGCTTAGGTTGGGGGACTAGCGGGATCGGGGCGGATACGCAGTATTTT. Translating it yields CASSLGWGTSGIGADTQYF. The full variable domain, completed using reference TRBV7-8 and TRBJ2-3, is GAGVSQSPRYKVAKRGQDVALRCDPISGHVSLFWYQQALGQGPEFLTYFQNEAQLDKSGLPSDRFFAERPEGSVSTLKIQRTQQEDSAVYLCASSLGWGTSGIGADTQYFGPGTRLTVL.

The V gene is TRBV12-3 or TRBV12-4, the J gene TRBJ2-1, with 7 bases lining up with TRBD2. This CDR3 has 15 amino acids. V was pared by 3 bases and J by 6 bases, with 8 bases of the junction left unmatched. CDR3 in DNA: TGTGCCAGCAGTTTGCGGGAGTCCTCGGTCAATGAGCAGTTCTTC. This encodes CASSLRESSVNEQFF.

The chain has TRBV6-2 or TRBV6-3 and TRBJ2-7, with TRBD1 matching 11 bases. Germline CDR1 and CDR2: MNHEY and SVGEGT. The CDR3 has 16 amino acids. Trimming at V came to 5 bases and at J to 0 bases, leaving 6 bases not matched to a gene. The CDR3 sequence is CASSDPGTGGSYEQYF. The CDR3 region has the DNA TGTGCCAGCAGTGACCCCGGGACAGGGGGCTCCTACGAGCAGTACTTC.

This chain joins TRBV3-1 and TRBJ1-1; 7 bases agree with TRBD1. With 2 bases clipped from V and 7 bases from J, the junction kept 10 bases outside the gene matches. This CDR3 spans 15 amino acids. Germline V lookup: CDR1 LGHDT, CDR2 YNNKEL (reference sequence). The CDR3 is CASSQSNRGRSEAFF. Written as DNA, the CDR3 is TGTGCCAGCAGCCAATCGAACAGGGGCAGAAGTGAAGCTTTCTTT.

V usage is TRBV3-1 and J usage is TRBJ2-7; D not certain. The CDR3 is 14 amino acids. Deletions cut 8 bases from V and 1 base from J, with 15 bases between. In germline, CDR1 is LGHDT, CDR2 YNNKEL (reference sequence). The CDR3, as DNA: TGTGCCAGCTCTGCCAGGTACACTTCCTACGAGCAGTACTTC. Protein sequence: CASSARYTSYEQYF.

The genes are TRBV5-1 and TRBJ2-7, with D unresolved. The CDR3 extends over 16 amino acids. V was pared by 4 bases and J by 5 bases, with 22 bases between. CDR1 is SGHRS and CDR2 is YFSETQ in the germline V gene. Here the CDR3 reads CASSPTGSGRPNEQYF. CDR3 nucleotides: TGCGCCAGCAGCCCTACCGGGTCCGGGCGACCTAACGAGCAGTACTTC. Using reference TRBV5-1 and TRBJ2-7 for the parts outside the CDR3, the full variable domain is KAGVTQTPRYLIKTRGQQVTLSCSPISGHRSVSWYQQTPGQGLQFLFEYFSETQRNKGNFPGRFSGRQFSNSRSEMNVSTLELGDSALYLCASSPTGSGRPNEQYFGPGTRLTVT.

The table lists this clonotype with a few counts. V gene TRBV28 combines with J gene TRBJ1-5; D is unresolved. Germline CDR1 is MDHEN and CDR2 is SYDVKM. The CDR3 has 12 residues. Trimming cost V 5 bases and J 7 bases, with 9 bases left between them. CDR3 in DNA: TGTGCCAGCAGTCCCTTATCCCAGCCCCAGCATTTT. The encoded protein is CASSPLSQPQHF.

This chain uses TRBV6-6 with TRBJ1-1; the D gene is possibly TRBD1 (6 bases). The V end was cut by 5 bases, the J end by 0 bases, with 13 bases between. The length of the CDR3 is 15 residues. From germline, CDR1 is MNHNY and CDR2 SVGAGI (reference sequence). CDR3 bases: TGTGCCAGCAGTGACGACAGGTTCATGAACACTGAAGCTTTCTTT. Its protein product is CASSDDRFMNTEAFF.

The V call is TRBV20-1, the J call TRBJ2-1; D not certain. Germline CDR1 and CDR2: DFQATT and SNEGSKA (reference sequence). Trimming cost V 8 bases and J 1 base, with 9 bases left between them. The CDR3 is 12 residues long. The CDR3 DNA follows: TGCAGTATAGTTGCATCCTACAATGAGCAGTTCTTC. Its protein is CSIVASYNEQFF.

This chain connects TRBV5-1 to TRBJ2-7, with D tentatively TRBD2 (5 bases). The CDR3 covers 14 residues. Germline lookup yields CDR1 SGHRS and CDR2 YFSETQ. The V end lost 4 bases, the J end lost 0 bases, and 11 bases lay between the germline ends. CDR3 region: CASSPSPASYEQYF. DNA of the CDR3: TGCGCCAGCAGCCCTAGCCCCGCCTCCTACGAGCAGTACTTC. Full variable domain (missing parts from reference TRBV5-1 and TRBJ2-7): KAGVTQTPRYLIKTRGQQVTLSCSPISGHRSVSWYQQTPGQGLQFLFEYFSETQRNKGNFPGRFSGRQFSNSRSEMNVSTLELGDSALYLCASSPSPASYEQYFGPGTRLTVT.

This clonotype has more than one count but fewer than ten. The gene calls are TRBV5-8 and TRBJ2-2; 8 bases are shared with TRBD1. After removal of 4 bases from V and 1 base from J, the junction contained 3 bases not matched to a gene. There are 15 residues in the CDR3. Germline assignment: CDR1 SGHTS and CDR2 YDEGEE. The CDR3: CASSIGQGNTGELFF. CDR3 DNA sequence: TGTGCCAGCAGCATCGGACAGGGGAACACCGGGGAGCTGTTTTTT.

This clonotype was picked up a small number of times. The chain combines TRBV7-9 with TRBJ2-3; D remains ambiguous. This CDR3 is built from 14 residues. The germline V gene has CDR1 SEHNR and CDR2 FQNEAQ (reference sequence). V was shortened by 1 base and J by 4 bases, with 9 bases between the two germline ends. In DNA form, the CDR3 reads TGTGCCAGCAGCTTAGATGCCGTCTCAGATACGCAGTATTTT. It yields the protein CASSLDAVSDTQYF.

This clonotype has more than one count but fewer than ten. The chain couples TRBV7-3 to TRBJ2-1; unclear D gene. The ends were cut back, 4 bases at V and 5 bases at J, with 6 bases in the middle. The CDR3 totals 12 residues. From germline, CDR1 is SGHTA and CDR2 FQGTGA. This chain's CDR3 is CASSWLNNEQFF. The CDR3 DNA sequence: TGTGCCAGCAGCTGGTTGAACAATGAGCAGTTCTTC.

The CDR3 DNA follows: TGTGCCAGCAGCTACGAAGGGGGGTGGACGCAGTATTTT. Translating gives CASSYEGGWTQYF. The V gene is TRBV5-5, the J gene TRBJ2-3, with D possibly called TRBD1 or TRBD2 (6 bases each). CDR1 SGHKS and CDR2 YYEKEE come from the germline V gene (reference sequence). This CDR3 comprises 13 residues. Trimming left V 3 bases short and J 9 bases short, with 14 bases between.

In this sample, this clonotype turned up a few times. The V and J genes are TRBV29-1 and TRBJ1-5; TRBD1 is a possible D gene (5 bases). The CDR3 contains 14 residues. V shed 4 bases and J shed 5 bases, with 15 bases lying between them. CDR1 SQVTM and CDR2 ANQGSEA come from the germline V gene. The CDR3 reads CSVGVGQGDQPQHF. CDR3 nucleotide sequence: TGCAGCGTTGGAGTGGGGCAGGGAGATCAGCCCCAGCATTTT.

CDR3 bases: TGTGCCAGCAGTGAAGCGGGCAGGGGGCTAAGTGGCTACACCTTC. This codes for CASSEAGRGLSGYTF. The chain links TRBV6-1 to TRBJ1-2, with TRBD1 matching over 8 bases. The germline V gene has CDR1 MNHNS and CDR2 SASEGT. The V gene end was trimmed by 0 bases and the J gene end by 7 bases; junction bases not matched to a gene: 7. This CDR3 has 15 amino acids.

This clonotype came up a few times. The chain recombines TRBV12-3 or TRBV12-4 with TRBJ1-2, with D unclear. CDR3 size: 15 residues. Trimming left V 2 bases short and J 7 bases short, with 17 bases between. CDR3 sequence: CASSLWQARTSGYTF. The CDR3 nucleotides are TGTGCCAGCAGTTTATGGCAGGCCAGAACTAGTGGCTACACCTTC.

V and J are TRBV6-2 or TRBV6-3 and TRBJ2-1; 9 bases map to TRBD1. Looked up from germline, CDR1 is MNHEY and CDR2 is SVGEGT. V shed 7 bases and J 4 bases; nucleotides not matched to a gene: 17. The CDR3 runs 18 residues. In DNA form, the CDR3 reads TGTGCCAGCACCGAGCCTTTCCGGAGACAGGGGGGTTACAATGAGCAGTTCTTC. It translates to CASTEPFRRQGGYNEQFF.

This clonotype was detected a few times. The chain employs TRBV7-2 and TRBJ1-1; D unresolved. V was shortened by 2 bases and J by 0 bases, with 10 bases between the two germline ends. The CDR3 loop spans 15 amino acids. Germline CDR1 reads SGHTA; CDR2 reads FQGNSA. CDR3 amino acids: CASSLYPSMNTEAFF. In DNA form, the CDR3 reads TGTGCCAGCAGCTTATATCCCAGCATGAACACTGAAGCTTTCTTT.

This clonotype has a count of ten or more. The chain combines TRBV7-9 with TRBJ1-2; D unclear. CDR1 is SEHNR and CDR2 is FQNEAQ in the germline V gene (reference sequence). The CDR3 contains 14 residues. V was clipped by 3 bases and J by 0 bases, with 8 bases between them. The CDR3 DNA is TGTGCCAGCAGCTTTGGCAGAGCTAACTATGGCTACACCTTC. As protein: CASSFGRANYGYTF.

This clonotype was seen a handful of times. This chain connects TRBV27 to TRBJ1-1; D not resolved. The CDR3 is 14 residues long. Per germline, CDR1 MNHEY and CDR2 SMNVEV (reference sequence). V was cut by 2 bases and J by 10 bases, with 17 bases left in between. The CDR3 coding sequence is TGTGCCAGCAGTTTAGGACCGTATGTAACCATAGCTTTCTTT. It translates to CASSLGPYVTIAFF.

Comment on this clonotype: A much more abundant neighbour one base away suggests this may be a read error. V is TRBV7-2 and J is TRBJ1-4; D possibly corresponds to TRBD1 (5 bases). CDR1 is SGHTA and CDR2 is FQGNSA in the germline V gene. The CDR3 spans 14 residues. CDR3 residues: CGSSSGSRYEKLFF. The CDR3 bases are TGTGGCAGCAGTTCAGGGTCTCGGTACGAAAAACTGTTTTTT.

This chain joins TRBV29-1 and TRBJ1-2; tentatively, D is TRBD1 (6 bases). CDR3 size: 12 residues. Germline loops: CDR1 SQVTM, CDR2 ANQGSEA. V lost 8 bases to trimming and J lost 7 bases, with 17 bases between them. CDR3 nucleotides: TGCAGCTCCTGGGACAAGGGACGTGGCTACACCTTC. Translation gives CSSWDKGRGYTF.

The V gene is TRBV9, the J gene TRBJ2-3, with D possibly being TRBD1 or TRBD2 (6 bases each). There are 15 residues in the CDR3. The germline V gene has CDR1 SGDLS and CDR2 YYNGEE. Trimming removed 3 bases from V and 4 bases from J, with 15 bases in between. The CDR3 reads CASSGGASVADTQYF. The CDR3 nucleotides read TGTGCCAGCAGCGGGGGGGCCTCCGTTGCAGATACGCAGTATTTT.

The V call is TRBV4-3, the J call TRBJ2-3; no clear D. Germline V CDR1 and CDR2: LGHNA, YSLEER. V lost 0 bases and J 0 bases, leaving 19 bases between the germline ends. This CDR3 spans 19 amino acids. CDR3 protein: CASSQDLLQRFLSTDTQYF. The CDR3 nucleotides read TGCGCCAGCAGCCAAGATTTGTTGCAGAGGTTCCTGAGCACAGATACGCAGTATTTT.

This clonotype was counted between two and nine times. The chain carries TRBV20-1 and TRBJ1-1; D perhaps matches TRBD1 (6 bases). Germline V gene lookup returns CDR1 DFQATT and CDR2 SNEGSKA (reference sequence). With 5 bases removed from V and 1 base from J, the gap between germline ends came to 11 bases. The CDR3 is 13 amino acids. The CDR3 DNA follows: TGCAGTGCTGCGGGACACCAGAACACTGAAGCTTTCTTT. This sequence encodes CSAAGHQNTEAFF.

This clonotype was counted between two and nine times. The chain joins TRBV6-1 to TRBJ1-2; D unclear. Germline V CDR1 and CDR2: MNHNS, SASEGT. The CDR3 sequence is 13 residues long. V shed 5 bases and J shed 5 bases, with 12 bases lying between them. The CDR3, as DNA: TGTGCCAGCAGTTCGTTCAATGCGTATGGCTACACCTTC. Its protein product is CASSSFNAYGYTF.

CDR3 residues: CAAAWTGYTEAFF. The CDR3 DNA reads as TGTGCCGCAGCATGGACAGGCTACACTGAAGCTTTCTTT. V is TRBV6-1 and J is TRBJ1-1, with 7 nucleotides matching TRBD1. CDR1 MNHNS and CDR2 SASEGT come from the germline V gene. The J segment lost 3 bases and the V segment lost 11 bases, leaving 9 bases of the junction unmatched. This CDR3 comprises 13 residues.

The V gene is TRBV7-2, the J gene TRBJ2-1; 10 nucleotides agree with TRBD2. The CDR3 covers 12 residues. Germline loops: CDR1 SGHTA, CDR2 FQGNSA. With V trimmed by 6 bases and J by 11 bases, 4 bases remained unmatched. CDR3 in DNA: TGTGCCAGCAGTGTAGCGGGGGGTAAGCAGTTCTTC. Translation: CASSVAGGKQFF. The full variable domain, with the rest looked up from reference TRBV7-2 and TRBJ2-1, is GAGVSQSPSNKVTEKGKDVELRCDPISGHTALYWYRQSLGQGLEFLIYFQGNSAPDKSGLPSDRFSAERTGGSVSTLTIQRTQQEDSAVYLCASSVAGGKQFFGPGTRLTVL.

Only one count was recorded for this clonotype. This chain links TRBV7-2 with TRBJ2-7, with TRBD2 matching 12 bases. CDR1 and CDR2 (germline): SGHTA, FQGNSA. This CDR3 spans 15 amino acids. The J segment lost 3 bases and the V segment lost 7 bases, leaving 7 bases of the junction unmatched. The CDR3: CASTQGLAGLYEQYF. CDR3 nucleotides: TGTGCCAGCACCCAAGGACTAGCGGGGCTCTACGAGCAGTACTTC.

This sequence joins TRBV20-1 and TRBJ2-5; D is ambiguous. The end of the DNA fits TRBJ2-7 better, so the J call may be wrong. The CDR3 is made up of 13 amino acids. Germline V gene sequence: CDR1 DFQATT, CDR2 SNEGSKA (reference sequence). For the CDR3, the DNA is TGCAGTGCTAGAGTGGCTAGATTGCGCGAGCAGTACTTC. Protein: CSARVARLREQYF.